Listed below are T cell receptor beta chains from one sample, sequenced in a study of post-analysis software for immune sequencing data. TCRdb passed the PCR reads through MiXCR, listing each CDR3 protein once. The sample yields approximately 690,000 distinct CDR3 sequences, approximately 60% seen once. The sample comprised blood. These receptors all stem from a girl aged 2-10 years with multiple sclerosis. CDR3s include the opening cysteine and the closing phenylalanine or tryptophan. D genes are given only for firm matches. The size entry is marked missing in some rows and otherwise reads once, few, many or a size class.

v_gene,j_gene,abundance,d_gene,CDR3aa,CDR3nt
TRBV7-6,TRBJ2-5,NA,NA,CASSSPGLQYQETQYF,TGTGCCAGCAGCTCTCCGGGACTCCAGTACCAAGAGACCCAGTACTTC
TRBV5-8,TRBJ2-5,NA,TRBD1,CASSLIRQGGETQYF,TGTGCCAGCAGCCTCATAAGACAGGGTGGCGAGACCCAGTACTTC
TRBV3-1,TRBJ2-4,NA,NA,CASATEGARNIQYF,TGTGCCAGCGCTACGGAGGGGGCGCGAAACATTCAGTACTTC
TRBV5-1,TRBJ2-5,NA,NA,CASSDPGEETQYF,TGCGCCAGCAGCGACCCGGGGGAGGAGACCCAGTACTTC
TRBV9,TRBJ1-4,NA,NA,CASSASGANEKLFF,TGTGCCAGCAGCGCAAGCGGGGCTAATGAAAAACTGTTTTTT
TRBV10-2,TRBJ1-1,NA,NA,CASSDVLGTEAFF,TGCGCCAGCAGTGATGTCCTGGGGACTGAAGCTTTCTTT
TRBV20-1,TRBJ2-5,NA,TRBD2,CSARDNQREGLWETQYF,TGCAGTGCTAGAGACAACCAGCGGGAGGGCTTGTGGGAGACCCAGTACTTC
TRBV7-8,TRBJ1-4,few,NA,CASSPDDIGVEKLFF,TGTGCCAGCAGCCCAGACGACATTGGAGTGGAAAAACTGTTTTTT
TRBV5-1,TRBJ2-1,NA,NA,CASGSRVGDEQFF,TGCGCGTCCGGGAGCAGGGTGGGCGATGAGCAGTTCTTC
TRBV29-1,TRBJ2-5,NA,NA,CSVEDWAGRETQYF,TGCAGCGTTGAAGATTGGGCAGGGAGAGAGACCCAGTACTTC
TRBV4-2,TRBJ1-1,NA,NA,CASSQDYMNTEAFF,TGTGCCAGCAGCCAGGACTACATGAACACTGAAGCTTTCTTT
TRBV6-5,TRBJ1-2,NA,NA,CASSYSGRAKGYTF,TGTGCCAGCAGTTACTCGGGCAGGGCCAAGGGCTACACCTTC
TRBV7-9,TRBJ2-6,few,TRBD1,CASSLDGTAPTGANVLTF,TGTGCCAGCAGCTTAGACGGGACAGCCCCCACTGGGGCCAACGTCCTGACTTTC
TRBV11-2,TRBJ2-3,NA,TRBD2,CASSLLPGGAYTDTQYF,TGTGCCAGCAGCCTCCTTCCCGGGGGGGCTTACACAGATACGCAGTATTTT
TRBV7-2,TRBJ1-6,NA,NA,CASSPAGGSSYNSPLHF,TGTGCCAGCAGCCCGGCGGGCGGTTCCTCCTATAATTCACCCCTCCACTTT